The next 20 T cell receptor beta chains were all read from a single sample in a study of CD8+ T cells in alopecia areata (dated by TCRdb to between 2018 and 2020). Library prep was done by the immunoSEQ multiplex PCR assay. For TCR sequencing, RNA was extracted from every sample and reverse transcribed into cDNA to serve as template. Held by TCRdb, this immuneACCESS table contains in-frame sequences only and omits some clones. Under half of the omission traces to an unresolved V gene where checked; the cause of the rest is unknown. Recorded for this sample are some 110,000 clones; roughly 58% of them occurred a single time. Roughly 30% of the sample lies in the top ten. Read against the paper, the sample's time point label means: approximately 4 weeks on oral tofacitinib. Read against the paper, the sample's treatment or condition label means: oral pan-JAK inhibitor, 5-10 mg twice daily. The sequencing used CD8+ T cells sorted from blood, collected at week 4, from a patient treated with tofacitinib. These receptors were taken from a human donor with alopecia areata.

The chain recombines TRBV29-1 with TRBJ1-2, with D possibly being TRBD1 (5 bases). Germline CDR1 SQVTM, CDR2 ANQGSEA. The V gene lost 8 bases and the J gene lost 1 base, with 23 bases spanning the gap. CDR3 length: 16 amino acids. The chain's CDR3 is CSPWGVRDGSNYGYTF. The CDR3 DNA reads as TGCAGCCCTTGGGGGGTCCGAGACGGTAGTAACTATGGCTACACCTTC.

The chain is built from TRBV2 and TRBJ1-1; 7 positions agree with TRBD1. V shed 9 bases and J 3 bases; nucleotides not matched to a gene: 4. This CDR3 is 12 amino acids long. The germline V gene encodes CDR1 SNHLY and CDR2 FYNNEI. CDR3 region: CASTGEDTEAFF. The CDR3 nucleotides read TGTGCCAGTACAGGGGAAGACACTGAAGCTTTCTTT.

The rearrangement uses TRBV9 and TRBJ1-6; weak D call: TRBD1 (5 bases). Trimming left V 3 bases short and J 14 bases short, with 18 bases between. There are 14 residues in the CDR3. CDR1 SGDLS and CDR2 YYNGEE come from the germline V gene. DNA for the CDR3: TGTGCCAGCAGCGGCCGGGACCCCGACGGGACCCTCCACTTT. This encodes CASSGRDPDGTLHF.

The chain employs TRBV19 and TRBJ2-3; a weak D match, TRBD1 (6 bases). Trimming left V 6 bases short and J 6 bases short, with 10 bases between. The CDR3 extends over 12 amino acids. Germline V CDR1 and CDR2: LNHDA, SQIVND (reference sequence). The CDR3 here is CASRTGIDTQYF. Written as DNA, the CDR3 is TGTGCCAGTAGAACAGGGATTGATACGCAGTATTTT.

CDR3 sequence (DNA): TGCGCCAGCAGCTGGGAGGTCTCCTACGAGCAGTACTTC. Protein sequence: CASSWEVSYEQYF. The chain combines TRBV5-1 with TRBJ2-7; D possibly corresponds to TRBD2 (6 bases). CDR1 is SGHRS and CDR2 is YFSETQ in the germline V gene. Trimming removed 3 bases at V and 0 bases at J, with 7 bases between. The CDR3 totals 13 residues.

The V gene is TRBV7-9, the J gene TRBJ2-7; the match to TRBD1 covers 11 bases. The CDR3 extends over 14 amino acids. Trimming took 5 bases from V and 7 from J; bases not matched to a gene: 7. Germline CDR1 and CDR2: SEHNR and FQNEAQ (reference sequence). The CDR3 here is CASSVGQGAEEQYF. The CDR3 bases are TGTGCCAGCAGCGTAGGACAGGGGGCGGAGGAGCAGTACTTC.

The chain is built from TRBV10-3 and TRBJ2-7, with 9 bases lining up with TRBD2. Trimming took 4 bases from V and 3 from J; bases not matched to a gene: 4. The CDR3 totals 14 residues. Germline CDR1 and CDR2: ENHRY and SYGVKD. The CDR3 coding sequence is TGTGCCATCAGTGTCTCAGCGGGGGGCTACGAGCAGTACTTC. Protein sequence: CAISVSAGGYEQYF.

The rearrangement links TRBV29-1 to TRBJ1-1, with D perhaps TRBD1 (5 bases). The V gene's germline CDR1 is SQVTM and CDR2 ANQGSEA. V shed 6 bases and J shed 0 bases, with 8 bases lying between them. CDR3 length: 12 residues. CDR3 loop: CSVSQVNTEAFF. The CDR3 bases are TGCAGCGTGTCACAGGTGAACACTGAAGCTTTCTTT.

This clone was seen a handful of times. This chain uses TRBV7-9 with TRBJ2-1; D is uncertain. The CDR3 length is 13 residues. Trimming removed 5 bases from V and 7 bases from J, with 12 bases in between. Germline loops: CDR1 SEHNR, CDR2 FQNEAQ (reference sequence). In DNA, the CDR3 is TGTGCCAGCAGCCCCATTTTCGAGAATGAGCAGTTCTTC. The encoded protein is CASSPIFENEQFF.

This chain uses TRBV7-9 with TRBJ2-7; 9 bases agree with TRBD1. Trimming took 4 bases from V and 5 from J; bases not matched to a gene: 6. The CDR3 loop spans 14 amino acids. Germline V gives CDR1 SEHNR, CDR2 FQNEAQ (reference sequence). CDR3 in amino acids: CASSWGTGQDEQYF. As DNA, the CDR3 is TGTGCCAGCAGCTGGGGGACAGGGCAAGACGAGCAGTACTTC.

DNA of the CDR3: TGTGCCAGCAGCCCGCGAGGGGACAGGGGTTATTCACCCCTCCACTTT. This codes for CASSPRGDRGYSPLHF. This rearrangement joins TRBV7-9 to TRBJ1-6, with 10 nucleotides matching TRBD1. The CDR3 length is 16 residues. CDR1 and CDR2 from the germline V gene are SEHNR and FQNEAQ (reference sequence). J lost 8 bases, V lost 5 bases, and 9 bases had no gene match.

The rearrangement links TRBV30 to TRBJ2-3; the match to TRBD2 covers 8 bases. There are 14 residues in the CDR3. The V gene's germline CDR1 is GTSNPN and CDR2 SVGIG (reference sequence). Trimming at V came to 3 bases and at J to 6 bases, leaving 8 bases not matched to a gene. The CDR3 coding sequence is TGTGCCTGGAGCTTGAGCGGGGGAGGGGATACGCAGTATTTT. Its protein product is CAWSLSGGGDTQYF.

The chain couples TRBV30 to TRBJ2-7; D unclear. Germline V lookup: CDR1 GTSNPN, CDR2 SVGIG (reference sequence). The CDR3 runs to 14 residues. Deletions cut 1 base from V and 4 bases from J, with 14 bases between. CDR3 nucleotides: TGTGCCTGGAGTGACTGGACCGCATCATACGAGCAGTACTTC. This translates into CAWSDWTASYEQYF.

This clone has only a few counts. J is TRBJ1-2 and V is TRBV29-1; D remains unclear. Trimming took 3 bases from V and 2 from J, leaving 4 bases between them. Looked up from germline, CDR1 is SQVTM and CDR2 is ANQGSEA. The CDR3 is 11 residues long. The CDR3 DNA sequence: TGCAGCGTTGATCAGAACTATGGCTACACCTTC. This sequence encodes CSVDQNYGYTF.

This sequence joins TRBV5-6 and TRBJ1-4; maybe TRBD1 (5 bases). Trimming shortened V by 3 bases and J by 8 bases, and 14 bases separated the two germline ends. Germline CDR1 is SGHDT and CDR2 is YYEEEE. CDR3 length equals 14 residues. The CDR3 loop reads CASSWDGGREKLFF. The CDR3 bases are TGTGCCAGCAGCTGGGACGGAGGAAGAGAAAAACTGTTTTTT.

The chain has TRBV27 and TRBJ2-2, with 8 bases fitting TRBD1. Germline lookup yields CDR1 MNHEY and CDR2 SMNVEV (reference sequence). The length of the CDR3 is 16 residues. V dropped 4 bases and J dropped 3; count of bases not matched to a gene: 7. The CDR3 nucleotides read TGTGCCAGCAGTTCAATGGACAGGGAAGACACCGGGGAGCTGTTTTTT. Translated, it gives CASSSMDREDTGELFF.

The chain links TRBV30 to TRBJ2-7; tentative D call: TRBD1 (6 bases). Trimming removed 5 bases at V and 2 bases at J, with 19 bases between. From germline, CDR1 is GTSNPN and CDR2 SVGIG (reference sequence). This CDR3 spans 15 amino acids. CDR3 sequence reads: CAWESRDTATYEQYF. CDR3 DNA: TGTGCCTGGGAATCCCGGGACACCGCAACCTACGAGCAGTACTTC.

The count of this clone is one. The chain is built from TRBV27 and TRBJ2-3; TRBD2 matches at 12 bases. CDR1 and CDR2 (germline): MNHEY, SMNVEV (reference sequence). Trimming took 3 bases from V and 4 from J; bases not matched to a gene: 5. The CDR3 loop spans 16 amino acids. CDR3 nucleotide sequence: TGTGCCAGCAGTTTGACTAGCGGGGGTCCATCAGATACGCAGTATTTT. Its protein product is CASSLTSGGPSDTQYF.

The genes are TRBV16 and TRBJ1-5; 9 nucleotides agree with TRBD1. The CDR3 runs to 16 residues. Trimming at V came to 3 bases and at J to 2 bases, leaving 5 bases not matched to a gene. The germline CDR1 and CDR2 sequences are KGHSY and FQNENV. The CDR3 here is CASSHTGGVGNQPQHF. The CDR3 bases are TGTGCCAGCAGCCATACAGGGGGCGTAGGCAATCAGCCCCAGCATTTT.

This clone has only a few counts. The chain joins TRBV15 to TRBJ2-7, with unresolved D. Germline V CDR1 and CDR2: LNHNV, YYDKDF (reference sequence). Trimming stripped 0 bases from V and 0 bases from J, with 9 bases between. There are 15 residues in the CDR3. The CDR3 reads CATSRDWLSSYEQYF. The CDR3 region has the DNA TGTGCCACCAGCAGAGATTGGTTATCCTCCTACGAGCAGTACTTC.